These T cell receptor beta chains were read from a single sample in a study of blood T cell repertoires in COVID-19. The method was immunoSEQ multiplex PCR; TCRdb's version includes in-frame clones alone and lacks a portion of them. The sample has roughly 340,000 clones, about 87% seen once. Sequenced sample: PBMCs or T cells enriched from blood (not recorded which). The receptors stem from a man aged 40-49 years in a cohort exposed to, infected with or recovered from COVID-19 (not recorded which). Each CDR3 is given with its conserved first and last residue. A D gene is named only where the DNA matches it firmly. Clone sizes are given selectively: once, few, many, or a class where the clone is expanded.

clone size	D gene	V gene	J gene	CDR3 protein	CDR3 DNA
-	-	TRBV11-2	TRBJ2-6	CASSLFRGRGTPGANVLTF	TGTGCCAGCAGCTTGTTTCGGGGCAGGGGAACTCCTGGGGCCAACGTCCTGACTTTC
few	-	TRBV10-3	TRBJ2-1	CAISESYGIGQFF	TGTGCCATCAGTGAGTCGTACGGGATTGGGCAGTTCTTC
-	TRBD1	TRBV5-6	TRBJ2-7	CASSPGTGLREQYF	TGTGCCAGCAGCCCAGGGACAGGGTTGAGGGAGCAGTACTTC
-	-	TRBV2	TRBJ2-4	CASSGTLLTGDIQYF	TGTGCCAGCAGTGGCACACTCCTAACGGGAGACATTCAGTACTTC
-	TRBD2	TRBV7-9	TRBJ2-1	CASSRLSGSEQFF	TGTGCCAGCAGCCGCCTCAGCGGGAGTGAGCAGTTCTTC
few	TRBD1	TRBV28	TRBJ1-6	CASSNWDSSYNSPLHF	TGTGCCAGCAGCAACTGGGACAGCTCCTATAATTCACCCCTCCACTTT
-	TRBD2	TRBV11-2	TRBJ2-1	CASSTTSGSLNEQFF	TGTGCCAGCAGCACGACTAGCGGGAGTTTGAATGAGCAGTTCTTC
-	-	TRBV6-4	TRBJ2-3	CASSDSSGATDTQYF	TGTGCCAGCAGTGACTCCTCAGGGGCAACAGATACGCAGTATTTT
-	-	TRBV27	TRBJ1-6	CASSLESGIGSPLHF	TGTGCCAGCAGTTTAGAGTCGGGGATAGGTTCACCCCTCCACTTT
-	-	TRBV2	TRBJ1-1	CASRGEPRTEAFF	TGTGCCAGCAGGGGTGAGCCGCGGACTGAAGCTTTCTTT
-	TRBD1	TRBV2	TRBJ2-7	CASKPQGTGGNYEQYF	TGTGCCAGTAAACCGCAGGGGACAGGGGGAAACTACGAGCAGTACTTC
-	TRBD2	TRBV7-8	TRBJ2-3	CASSSGTSGRFAQYF	TGTGCCAGCAGCTCCGGGACTAGCGGGAGATTTGCGCAGTATTTT
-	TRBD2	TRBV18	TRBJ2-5	CASSYGLAGETQYF	TGTGCCAGCTCATATGGACTAGCGGGGGAGACCCAGTACTTC
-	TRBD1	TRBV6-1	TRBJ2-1	CASSEYGTDYNEQFF	TGTGCCAGCAGTGAATACGGGACAGACTACAATGAGCAGTTCTTC
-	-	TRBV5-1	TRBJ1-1	CASSSGLTGNTEAFF	TGCGCCAGCAGCTCCGGGCTCACAGGGAACACTGAAGCTTTCTTT
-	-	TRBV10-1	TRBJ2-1	CASSARFNEQFF	TGCGCCAGCAGTGCTAGATTTAATGAGCAGTTCTTC
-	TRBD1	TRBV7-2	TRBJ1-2	CASSARTGNYGYTF	TGTGCCAGCAGTGCTCGGACAGGGAACTATGGCTACACCTTC
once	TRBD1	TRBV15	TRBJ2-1	CATSSQAQGGSEQFF	TGTGCCACCAGCAGTCAGGCACAGGGGGGCAGTGAGCAGTTCTTC
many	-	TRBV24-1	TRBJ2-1	CATSDSSGGSRNEQFF	TGTGCCACCAGTGATAGCAGCGGAGGCTCACGAAATGAGCAGTTCTTC
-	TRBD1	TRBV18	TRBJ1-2	CASSPGTGDYGYTF	TGTGCCAGCTCACCAGGGACAGGGGACTATGGCTACACCTTC
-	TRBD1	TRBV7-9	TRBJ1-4	CASSLGGLTTNEKLFF	TGTGCCAGCAGCCTAGGGGGCTTGACAACTAATGAAAAACTGTTTTTT
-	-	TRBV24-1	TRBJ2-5	CATSDWGSGAGETQYF	TGTGCCACCAGTGATTGGGGATCTGGGGCCGGAGAGACCCAGTACTTC
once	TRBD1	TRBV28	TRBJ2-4	CASSAGTGTVGAKNIQYF	TGTGCCAGCAGTGCCGGGACAGGGACGGTGGGAGCCAAAAACATTCAGTACTTC
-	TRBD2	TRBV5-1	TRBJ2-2	CASSLTSGQDTGELFF	TGCGCCAGCAGCCTCACTAGCGGACAAGACACCGGGGAGCTGTTTTTT
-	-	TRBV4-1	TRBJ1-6	CASSLSRVESPLHF	TGCGCCAGCAGCCTATCGAGGGTTGAGTCACCCCTCCACTTT
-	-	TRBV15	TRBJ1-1	CATSRGGQNTEAFF	TGTGCCACCAGCAGAGGGGGACAGAACACTGAAGCTTTCTTT
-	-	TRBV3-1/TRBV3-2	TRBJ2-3	CASIMAGTDTQYF	TGTGCCAGCATAATGGCTGGCACAGATACGCAGTATTTT
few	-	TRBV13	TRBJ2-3	CASQDYLSTDTQYF	TGTGCCAGCCAGGACTACCTTAGCACAGATACGCAGTATTTT
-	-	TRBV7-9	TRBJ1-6	CASSPPGVSPLHF	TGTGCCAGCAGCCCCCCAGGGGTTTCACCCCTCCACTTT
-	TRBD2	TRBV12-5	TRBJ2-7	CASGLRTSGSSFYEQYF	TGTGCTAGTGGTTTAAGGACTAGCGGGAGCTCCTTCTACGAGCAGTACTTC
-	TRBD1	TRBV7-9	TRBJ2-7	CASSLALGQGHEQYF	TGTGCCAGCAGCTTAGCGCTGGGACAGGGTCACGAGCAGTACTTC
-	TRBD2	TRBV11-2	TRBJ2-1	CASSLGPWMTSGRYNEQFF	TGTGCCAGCAGCCTAGGCCCGTGGATGACTAGCGGGAGGTACAATGAGCAGTTCTTC
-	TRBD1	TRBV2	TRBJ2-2	CASSGTGNTGELFF	TGTGCCAGCAGTGGGACAGGGAACACCGGGGAGCTGTTTTTT
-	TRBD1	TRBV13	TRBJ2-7	CASSLGTGNYEQYF	TGTGCCAGCAGCTTAGGGACAGGGAACTACGAGCAGTACTTC
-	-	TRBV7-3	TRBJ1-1	CASSLTAGLTEAFF	TGTGCCAGCAGCTTAACGGCAGGGCTGACTGAAGCTTTCTTT
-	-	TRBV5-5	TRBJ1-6	CASSSVVMGRNSPLHF	TGTGCCAGCAGCTCGGTCGTCATGGGGAGGAATTCACCCCTCCACTTT
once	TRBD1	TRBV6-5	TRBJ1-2	CASSTNSGTGHGYTF	TGTGCCAGCAGTACCAACTCCGGGACAGGGCATGGCTACACCTTC
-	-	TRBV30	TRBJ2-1	CAWSRQAGNEQFF	TGTGCCTGGAGTCGCCAGGCTGGCAATGAGCAGTTCTTC
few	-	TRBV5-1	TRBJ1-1	CASSLAGQTNTEAFF	TGCGCCAGCAGCTTGGCTGGACAGACGAACACTGAAGCTTTCTTT
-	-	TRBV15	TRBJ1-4	CATSRQGYEKLFF	TGTGCCACCAGCAGGCAGGGTTATGAAAAACTGTTTTTT
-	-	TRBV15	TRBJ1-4	CATSRGSVNEKLFF	TGTGCCACCAGCAGAGGGTCAGTTAATGAAAAACTGTTTTTT
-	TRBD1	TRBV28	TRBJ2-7	CASSPAGQGFNEQYF	TGTGCCAGCAGTCCTGCGGGACAGGGGTTCAACGAGCAGTACTTC